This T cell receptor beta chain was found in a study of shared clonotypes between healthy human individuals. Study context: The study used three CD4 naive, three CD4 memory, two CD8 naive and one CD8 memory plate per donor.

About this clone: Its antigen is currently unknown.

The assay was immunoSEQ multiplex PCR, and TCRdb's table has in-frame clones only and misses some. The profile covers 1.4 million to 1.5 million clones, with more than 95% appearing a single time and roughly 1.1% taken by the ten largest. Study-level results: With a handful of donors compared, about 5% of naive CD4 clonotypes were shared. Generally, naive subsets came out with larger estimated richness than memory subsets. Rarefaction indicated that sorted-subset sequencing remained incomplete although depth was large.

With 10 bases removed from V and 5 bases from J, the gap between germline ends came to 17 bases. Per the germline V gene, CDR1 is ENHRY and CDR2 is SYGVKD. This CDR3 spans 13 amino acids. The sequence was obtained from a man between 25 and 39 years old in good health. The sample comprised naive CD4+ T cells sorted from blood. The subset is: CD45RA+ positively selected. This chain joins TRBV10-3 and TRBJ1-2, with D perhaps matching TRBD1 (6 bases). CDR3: CANSAGVSYGYTF. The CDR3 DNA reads TGTGCCAACTCCGCAGGGGTTTCGTATGGCTACACCTTC.